The TCR beta chain under discussion was sequenced for a study of blood T cell repertoires in COVID-19. Looking at the study overall: Samples came from the United States, Italy and Spain, spanning acute and convalescent COVID-19. T cells, B-cell-depleted T cells, or PBMCs supplied cDNA or gDNA.

Per the authors' pipeline: It was from reference gene primer amplification that nucleated cell counts were estimated. TCRdb's copy holds only in-frame clones and misses some; the assay was immunoSEQ multiplex PCR. V, J and clone size reflect that table, while D and trimming were determined from the DNA. The sample carries about 120,000 clones, about 83% recorded once. Sequencing was carried out using peripheral blood. The sequence came from a woman aged 50 to 60 with acute or convalescent COVID-19.

The CDR3 is CASSGTGGTQPQHF. Written as DNA, the CDR3 is TGTGCCAGCAGTGGAACAGGGGGCACTCAGCCCCAGCATTTT. This rearrangement joins TRBV4-2 to TRBJ1-5; TRBD1 aligns across 9 bases. The V gene's germline CDR1 is LGHNA and CDR2 YNFKEQ. The J segment lost 6 bases and the V segment lost 6 bases, leaving 6 bases of the junction unmatched. This CDR3 region has 14 residues.